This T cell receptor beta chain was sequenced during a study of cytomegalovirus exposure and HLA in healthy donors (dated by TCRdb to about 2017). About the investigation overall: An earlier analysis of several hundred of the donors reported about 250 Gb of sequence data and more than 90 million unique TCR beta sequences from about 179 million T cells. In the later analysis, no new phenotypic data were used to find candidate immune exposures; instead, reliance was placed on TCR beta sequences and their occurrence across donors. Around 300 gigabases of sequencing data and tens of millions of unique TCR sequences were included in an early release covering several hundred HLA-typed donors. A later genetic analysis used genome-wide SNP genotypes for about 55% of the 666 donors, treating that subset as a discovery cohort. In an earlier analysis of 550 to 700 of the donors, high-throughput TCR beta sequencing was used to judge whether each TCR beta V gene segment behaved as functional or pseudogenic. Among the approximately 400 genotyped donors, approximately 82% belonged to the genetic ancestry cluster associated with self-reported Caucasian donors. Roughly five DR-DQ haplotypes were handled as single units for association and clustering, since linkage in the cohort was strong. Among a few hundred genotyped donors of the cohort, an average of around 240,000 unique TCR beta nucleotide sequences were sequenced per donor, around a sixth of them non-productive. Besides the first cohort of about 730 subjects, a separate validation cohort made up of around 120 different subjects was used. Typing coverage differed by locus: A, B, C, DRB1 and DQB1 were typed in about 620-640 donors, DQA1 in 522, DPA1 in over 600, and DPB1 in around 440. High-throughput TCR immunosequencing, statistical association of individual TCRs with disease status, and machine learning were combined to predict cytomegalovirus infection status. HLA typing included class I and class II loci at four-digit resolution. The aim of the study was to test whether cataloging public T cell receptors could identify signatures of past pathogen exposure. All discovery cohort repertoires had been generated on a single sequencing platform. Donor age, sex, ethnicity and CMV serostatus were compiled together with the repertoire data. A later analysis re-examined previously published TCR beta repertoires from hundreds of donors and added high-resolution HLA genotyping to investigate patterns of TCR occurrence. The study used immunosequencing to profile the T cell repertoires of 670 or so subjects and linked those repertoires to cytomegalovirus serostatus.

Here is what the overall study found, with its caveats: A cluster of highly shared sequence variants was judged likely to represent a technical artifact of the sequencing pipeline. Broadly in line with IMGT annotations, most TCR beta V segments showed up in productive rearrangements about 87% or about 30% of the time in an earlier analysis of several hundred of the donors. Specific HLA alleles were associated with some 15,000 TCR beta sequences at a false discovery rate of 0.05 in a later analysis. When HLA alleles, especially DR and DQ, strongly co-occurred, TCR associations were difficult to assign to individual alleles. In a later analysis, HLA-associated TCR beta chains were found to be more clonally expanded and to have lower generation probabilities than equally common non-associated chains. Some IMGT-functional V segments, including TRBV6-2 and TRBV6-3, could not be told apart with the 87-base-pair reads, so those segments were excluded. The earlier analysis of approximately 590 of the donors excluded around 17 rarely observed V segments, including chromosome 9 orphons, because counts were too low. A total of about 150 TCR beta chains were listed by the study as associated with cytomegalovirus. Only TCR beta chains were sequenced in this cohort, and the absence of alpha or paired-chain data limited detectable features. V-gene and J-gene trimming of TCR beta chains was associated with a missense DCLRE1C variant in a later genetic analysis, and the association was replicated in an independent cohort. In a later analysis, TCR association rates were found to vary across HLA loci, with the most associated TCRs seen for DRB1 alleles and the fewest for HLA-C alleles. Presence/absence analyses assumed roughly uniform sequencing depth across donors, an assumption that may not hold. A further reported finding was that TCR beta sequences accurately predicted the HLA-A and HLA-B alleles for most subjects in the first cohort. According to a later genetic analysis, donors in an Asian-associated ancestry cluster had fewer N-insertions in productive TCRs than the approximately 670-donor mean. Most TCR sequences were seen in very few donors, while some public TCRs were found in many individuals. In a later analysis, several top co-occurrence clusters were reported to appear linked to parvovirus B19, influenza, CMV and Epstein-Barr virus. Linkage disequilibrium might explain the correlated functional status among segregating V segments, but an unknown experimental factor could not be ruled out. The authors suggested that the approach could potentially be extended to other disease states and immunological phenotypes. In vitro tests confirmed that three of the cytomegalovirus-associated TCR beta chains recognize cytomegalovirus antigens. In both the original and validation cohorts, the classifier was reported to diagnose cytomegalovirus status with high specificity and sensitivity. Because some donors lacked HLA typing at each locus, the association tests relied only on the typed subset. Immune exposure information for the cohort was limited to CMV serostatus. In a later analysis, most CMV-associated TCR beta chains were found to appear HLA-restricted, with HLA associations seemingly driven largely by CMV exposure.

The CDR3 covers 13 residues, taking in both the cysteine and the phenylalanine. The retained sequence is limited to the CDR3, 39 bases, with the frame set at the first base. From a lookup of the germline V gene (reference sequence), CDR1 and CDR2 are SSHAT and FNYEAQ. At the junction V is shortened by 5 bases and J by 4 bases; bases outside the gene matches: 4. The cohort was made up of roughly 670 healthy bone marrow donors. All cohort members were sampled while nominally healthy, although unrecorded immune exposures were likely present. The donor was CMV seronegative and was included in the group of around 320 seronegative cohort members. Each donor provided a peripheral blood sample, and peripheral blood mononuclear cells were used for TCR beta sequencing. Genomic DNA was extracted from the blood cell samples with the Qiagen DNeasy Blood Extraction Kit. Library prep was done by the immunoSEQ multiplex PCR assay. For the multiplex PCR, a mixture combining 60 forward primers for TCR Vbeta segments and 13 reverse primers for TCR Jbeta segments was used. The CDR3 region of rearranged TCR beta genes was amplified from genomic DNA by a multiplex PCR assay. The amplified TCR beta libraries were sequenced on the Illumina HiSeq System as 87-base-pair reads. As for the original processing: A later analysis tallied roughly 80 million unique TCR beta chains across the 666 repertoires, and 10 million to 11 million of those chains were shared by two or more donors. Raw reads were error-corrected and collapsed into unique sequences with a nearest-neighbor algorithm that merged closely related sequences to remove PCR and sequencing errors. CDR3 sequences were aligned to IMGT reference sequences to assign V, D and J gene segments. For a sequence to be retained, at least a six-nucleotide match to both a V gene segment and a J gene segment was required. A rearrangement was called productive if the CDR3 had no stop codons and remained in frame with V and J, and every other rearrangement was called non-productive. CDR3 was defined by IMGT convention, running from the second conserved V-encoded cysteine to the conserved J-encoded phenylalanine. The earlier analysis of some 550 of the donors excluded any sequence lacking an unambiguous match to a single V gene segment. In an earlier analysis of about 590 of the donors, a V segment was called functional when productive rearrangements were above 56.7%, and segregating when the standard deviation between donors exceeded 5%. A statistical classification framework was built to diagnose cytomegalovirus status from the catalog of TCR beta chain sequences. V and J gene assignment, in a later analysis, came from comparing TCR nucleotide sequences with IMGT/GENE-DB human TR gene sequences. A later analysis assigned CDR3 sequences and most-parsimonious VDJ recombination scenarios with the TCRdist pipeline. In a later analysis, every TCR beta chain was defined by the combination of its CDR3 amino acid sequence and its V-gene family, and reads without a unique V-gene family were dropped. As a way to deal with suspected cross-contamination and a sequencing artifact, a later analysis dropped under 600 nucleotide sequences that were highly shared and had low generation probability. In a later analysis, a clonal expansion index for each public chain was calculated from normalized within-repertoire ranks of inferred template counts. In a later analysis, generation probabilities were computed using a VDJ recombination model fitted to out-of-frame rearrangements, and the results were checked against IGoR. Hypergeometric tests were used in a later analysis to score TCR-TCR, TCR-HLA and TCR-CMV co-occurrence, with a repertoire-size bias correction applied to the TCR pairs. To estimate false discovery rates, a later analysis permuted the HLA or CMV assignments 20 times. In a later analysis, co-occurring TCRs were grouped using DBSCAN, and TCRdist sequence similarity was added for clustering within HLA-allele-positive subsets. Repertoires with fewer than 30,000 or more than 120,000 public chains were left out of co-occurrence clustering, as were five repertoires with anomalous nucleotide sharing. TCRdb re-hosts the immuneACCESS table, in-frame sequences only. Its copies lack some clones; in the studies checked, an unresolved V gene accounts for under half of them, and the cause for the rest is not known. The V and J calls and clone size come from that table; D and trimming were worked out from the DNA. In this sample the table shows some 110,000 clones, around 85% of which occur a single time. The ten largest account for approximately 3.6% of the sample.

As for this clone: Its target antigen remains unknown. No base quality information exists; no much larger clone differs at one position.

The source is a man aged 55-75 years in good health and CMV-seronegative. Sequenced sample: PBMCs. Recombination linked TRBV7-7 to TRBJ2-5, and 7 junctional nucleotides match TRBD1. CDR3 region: CASSRQGGETQYF. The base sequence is TGTGCCAGCAGCAGACAGGGTGGAGAGACCCAGTACTTC.